The 21 T cell receptor beta chains reported below all come from one sample, sequenced in a study of cytomegalovirus exposure and HLA in healthy donors (dated by TCRdb to the late 2010s). The method behind the library was the immunoSEQ multiplex PCR assay. A mixture of 60 forward primers for TCR Vbeta segments and 13 reverse primers for TCR Jbeta segments was used in the multiplex PCR. TCRdb's version of the immuneACCESS table is confined to in-frame rearrangements and falls short of the full clone set. An unresolved V gene accounts for under half of the shortfall where checked; the remainder is of unknown origin. The sample data list 110,000 to 150,000 clones, and roughly 9.4% of these were observed just once. Less than 2% of the sample goes to the ten largest clones. Sequences were obtained from PBMCs. Receptors originate from a male donor in good health and CMV-seronegative.

This clone showed up just a few times. V usage is TRBV15 and J usage is TRBJ1-1; no reliable D call. The CDR3 sequence is 16 residues long. Trimming took off 0 bases at V and 11 bases at J, with 22 bases between the two ends. Looked up from germline, CDR1 is LNHNV and CDR2 is YYDKDF (reference sequence). The CDR3 here is CATSRDMVSSSRGAFF. CDR3 nucleotide sequence: TGTGCCACCAGCAGAGATATGGTTTCGTCGTCTCGAGGCGCTTTCTTT.

This clone was seen a handful of times. CDR3 sequence reads: CASSYSAGGGSYEQYF. The CDR3 bases are TGTGCCAGCAGTTACTCGGCGGGAGGGGGCTCCTACGAGCAGTACTTC. This chain links TRBV6-5 with TRBJ2-7, with 9 bases that match TRBD2. This CDR3 has 16 residues. The V gene's germline CDR1 is MNHEY and CDR2 SVGAGI. J gave up 0 bases and V 0 bases, and 3 bases lay outside the gene matches.

Only a few counts were recorded for this clone. This sequence joins TRBV19 and TRBJ1-2; D might be TRBD1 (5 bases). Germline assignment: CDR1 LNHDA and CDR2 SQIVND (reference sequence). This CDR3 is built from 15 residues. V was shortened by 11 bases and J by 5 bases, with 24 bases between the two germline ends. CDR3 sequence: CACWGERDDIYGYTF. Here the CDR3 DNA reads TGTGCCTGCTGGGGGGAGAGGGACGACATTTATGGCTACACCTTC.

The V call is TRBV2, the J call TRBJ2-5; TRBD1 is a possible D gene (5 bases). Trimming cost V 3 bases and J 0 bases, with 11 bases left between them. Germline V gene sequence: CDR1 SNHLY, CDR2 FYNNEI. CDR3 length: 15 amino acids. CDR3 bases: TGTGCCAGCAGTGATAAGACAGCGTACCAAGAGACCCAGTACTTC. Translating gives CASSDKTAYQETQYF.

This clone came up a few times. Other DNA sequences in the sample encode the same CDR3. In DNA form, the CDR3 reads TGTGCCAGCAGTTTATTAGCTCCCAATCAGCCCCAGCATTTT. Protein: CASSLLAPNQPQHF. The rearrangement joins TRBV27 to TRBJ1-5; the D is unclear. Trimming took off 1 base at V and 3 bases at J, with 7 bases between the two ends. Germline V lookup: CDR1 MNHEY, CDR2 SMNVEV (reference sequence). The CDR3 length is 14 residues.

On this clone: Other DNA sequences within the sample encode an identical CDR3. The chain uses TRBV4-2 and TRBJ1-1; 7 bases fit TRBD1. The CDR3 is 15 amino acids. Unmatched junction bases numbered 4, after V lost 3 bases and J lost 0 bases. Germline-derived CDR1 and CDR2 are LGHNA and YNFKEQ. CDR3 amino acids: CASSQTTGLNTEAFF. CDR3 nucleotide sequence: TGTGCCAGCAGCCAGACGACAGGGTTGAACACTGAAGCTTTCTTT.

This clone was counted a few times. The chain recombines TRBV4-3 with TRBJ2-1; 7 bases line up with TRBD2. The junction had 10 bases not matched to a gene; V was cut back by 3 bases and J by 5 bases. Germline CDR1 reads LGHNA; CDR2 reads YSLEER. The CDR3 totals 16 residues. CDR3 coding DNA: TGCGCCAGCAGCCACGACTTAGGGACTACCCACAATGAGCAGTTCTTC. As protein: CASSHDLGTTHNEQFF.

This clone was observed a handful of times. The gene calls are TRBV5-1 and TRBJ2-3; TRBD1 aligns across 10 bases. Germline values: CDR1 SGHRS, CDR2 YFSETQ. V gave up 7 bases and J gave up 4 bases; unmatched junction bases: 6. The CDR3 is made up of 14 amino acids. The DNA for the CDR3 is TGCGCCAGCCGGCGGACAGGGGGGGCAGATACGCAGTATTTT. Amino acid sequence: CASRRTGGADTQYF. Looking up the rest from reference TRBV5-1 and TRBJ2-3 gives the full variable domain: KAGVTQTPRYLIKTRGQQVTLSCSPISGHRSVSWYQQTPGQGLQFLFEYFSETQRNKGNFPGRFSGRQFSNSRSEMNVSTLELGDSALYLCASRRTGGADTQYFGPGTRLTVL.

This clone was counted a few times. This rearrangement joins TRBV7-3 to TRBJ2-7, with 7 positions matching TRBD2. Germline loops: CDR1 SGHTA, CDR2 FQGTGA. With 0 bases clipped from V and 2 bases from J, the junction kept 4 bases outside the gene matches. CDR3 length equals 15 residues. As DNA, the CDR3 is TGTGCCAGCAGCTTAACCGGCGGGGGTACCTACGAGCAGTACTTC. It is translated as CASSLTGGGTYEQYF.

The chain carries TRBV25-1 and TRBJ2-2; 9 bases are a match to TRBD1. Germline CDR1 reads MGHDK; CDR2 reads SYGVNS. This CDR3 has 15 residues. J gave up 6 bases and V 2 bases, and 4 bases lay outside the gene matches. CDR3 DNA sequence: TGTGCCAGCAGTGAAAGGGACAGGGACGCCGGGGAGCTGTTTTTT. Its translation is CASSERDRDAGELFF.

A few counts support this clone. The rearrangement uses TRBV6-5 and TRBJ1-2; D remains unclear. This CDR3 has 12 amino acids. The germline V gene has CDR1 MNHEY and CDR2 SVGAGI. V lost 1 base and J 7 bases, leaving 7 bases between the germline ends. CDR3 loop: CASSYLSGGYTF. CDR3 DNA: TGTGCCAGCAGTTACTTATCCGGTGGCTACACCTTC.

The rearrangement joins TRBV18 to TRBJ1-4; 10 bases are shared with TRBD1. This CDR3 is built from 15 residues. V lost 3 bases, J lost 8 bases, and 6 bases stayed unmatched. CDR1 and CDR2 (germline): KGHSH, LQKENI. Here the CDR3 reads CASSPPDRGREKLFF. The CDR3 region has the DNA TGTGCCAGCTCACCCCCGGACAGGGGGAGGGAAAAACTGTTTTTT.

CDR3 sequence (DNA): TGTGCCAGCAGCTTATTGGAGGGAGAGGTCTCCTACGAGCAGTACTTC. It encodes CASSLLEGEVSYEQYF. The chain uses TRBV7-8 and TRBJ2-7; TRBD2 might be the D (6 bases). CDR1 and CDR2 (germline): SGHVS, FQNEAQ. Trimming removed 2 bases from V and 0 bases from J, with 14 bases in between. The CDR3 runs 16 residues.

The genes are TRBV15 and TRBJ1-5, with TRBD1 identical over 7 bases. The junction had 10 bases not matched to a gene; V was cut back by 8 bases and J by 0 bases. This CDR3 comprises 16 residues. Germline-derived CDR1 and CDR2 are LNHNV and YYDKDF (reference sequence). The CDR3 loop is CATALGQLYSNQPQHF. DNA of the CDR3: TGTGCCACCGCTCTGGGACAGCTTTATAGCAATCAGCCCCAGCATTTT. Using reference TRBV15 and TRBJ1-5 for the parts outside the CDR3, the full variable domain is DAMVIQNPRYQVTQFGKPVTLSCSQTLNHNVMYWYQQKSSQAPKLLFHYYDKDFNNEADTPDNFQSRRPNTSFCFLDIRSPGLGDTAMYLCATALGQLYSNQPQHFGDGTRLSIL.

The chain employs TRBV6-5 and TRBJ2-7; maybe TRBD2 (7 bases). CDR1 is MNHEY, CDR2 SVGAGI, per germline. The CDR3 extends over 15 amino acids. Trimming removed 0 bases from V and 5 bases from J, with 14 bases in between. The CDR3 protein is CASSYSEGGVDEQYF. CDR3 bases: TGTGCCAGCAGTTACTCAGAGGGGGGGGTCGACGAGCAGTACTTC.

The genes are TRBV6-5 and TRBJ1-3; D is undetermined. Germline-derived CDR1 and CDR2 are MNHEY and SVGAGI. The V end lost 0 bases, the J end lost 8 bases, and 11 bases lay between the germline ends. CDR3 length equals 14 residues. CDR3 region: CASSYSLLRDTIYF. DNA for the CDR3: TGTGCCAGCAGTTACTCGCTTCTTCGGGACACCATATATTTT.

The chain has TRBV18 and TRBJ1-1; 7 bases are shared with TRBD1. The junction had 6 bases not matched to a gene; V was cut back by 4 bases and J by 1 base. Germline V gene lookup returns CDR1 KGHSH and CDR2 LQKENI. The CDR3 extends over 15 amino acids. CDR3 residues: CASSLTGQSNTEAFF. CDR3 in DNA: TGTGCCAGCTCACTAACGGGACAGTCGAACACTGAAGCTTTCTTT.

This clone was observed a few times. J is TRBJ1-5 and V is TRBV14; D call uncertain. Trimming cost V 4 bases and J 5 bases, with 18 bases left between them. Germline values: CDR1 SGHDN, CDR2 FVKESK. CDR3 size: 16 residues. The CDR3 region is CASSPMYLSDYQPQHF. The CDR3 nucleotides are TGTGCCAGCAGCCCGATGTATTTGAGCGATTATCAGCCCCAGCATTTT.

In this sample, this clone turned up a few times. The rearrangement uses TRBV6-1 and TRBJ2-7; D is possibly TRBD1 (6 bases). The CDR3 runs 13 residues. V was trimmed by 4 bases and J by 6 bases, leaving 13 bases between them. CDR1 and CDR2 from the germline V gene are MNHNS and SASEGT. The CDR3 region is CASSGPGGSEQYF. The CDR3 DNA sequence: TGTGCCAGCAGTGGGCCTGGGGGCTCCGAGCAGTACTTC.

This clone was counted only a few times. The chain combines TRBV27 with TRBJ2-7, with TRBD1 as a possible D gene (6 bases). CDR1 MNHEY and CDR2 SMNVEV come from the germline V gene (reference sequence). The V gene lost 6 bases and the J gene lost 1 base, with 13 bases spanning the gap. There are 14 residues in the CDR3. CDR3 sequence: CASSLDSRSYEQYF. DNA for the CDR3: TGTGCCAGCAGCCTGGACAGTCGATCCTACGAGCAGTACTTC.

The J gene is TRBJ2-5, the V gene TRBV18; D is uncertain. The germline V gene has CDR1 KGHSH and CDR2 LQKENI. The CDR3 length is 12 residues. V lost 3 bases and J lost 5, with 7 bases in between. CDR3 in amino acids: CASSPAGETQYF. CDR3 nucleotides: TGTGCCAGCTCACCGGCCGGGGAGACCCAGTACTTC.